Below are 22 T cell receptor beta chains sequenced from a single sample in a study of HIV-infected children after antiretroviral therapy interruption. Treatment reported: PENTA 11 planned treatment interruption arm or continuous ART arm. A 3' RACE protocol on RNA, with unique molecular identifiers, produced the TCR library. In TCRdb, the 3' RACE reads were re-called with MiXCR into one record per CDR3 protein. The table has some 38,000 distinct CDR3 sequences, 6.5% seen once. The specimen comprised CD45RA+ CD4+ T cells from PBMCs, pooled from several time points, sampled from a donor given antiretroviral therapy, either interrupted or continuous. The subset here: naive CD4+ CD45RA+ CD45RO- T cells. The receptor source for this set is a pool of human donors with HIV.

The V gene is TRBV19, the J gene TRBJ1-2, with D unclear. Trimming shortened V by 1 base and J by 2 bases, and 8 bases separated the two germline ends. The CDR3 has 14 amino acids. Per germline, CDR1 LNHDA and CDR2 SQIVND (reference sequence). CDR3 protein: CASSIVVKNYGYTF. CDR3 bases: TGTGCCAGTAGTATAGTTGTCAAAAACTATGGCTACACCTTC.

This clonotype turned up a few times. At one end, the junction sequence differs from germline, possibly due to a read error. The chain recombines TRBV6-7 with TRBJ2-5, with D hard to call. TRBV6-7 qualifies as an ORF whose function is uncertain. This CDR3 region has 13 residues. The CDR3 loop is CASGAGNQDTQYF. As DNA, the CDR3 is TGTGCCAGCGGTGCTGGGAACCAAGACACCCAGTACTTT.

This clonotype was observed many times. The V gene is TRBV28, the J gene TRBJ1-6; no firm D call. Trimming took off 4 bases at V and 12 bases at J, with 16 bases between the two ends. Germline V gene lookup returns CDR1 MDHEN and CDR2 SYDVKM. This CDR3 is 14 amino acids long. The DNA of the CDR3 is TGTGCCAGCAGTTCCACTCAACCGAACCTACCCCTCCACTTT. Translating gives CASSSTQPNLPLHF.

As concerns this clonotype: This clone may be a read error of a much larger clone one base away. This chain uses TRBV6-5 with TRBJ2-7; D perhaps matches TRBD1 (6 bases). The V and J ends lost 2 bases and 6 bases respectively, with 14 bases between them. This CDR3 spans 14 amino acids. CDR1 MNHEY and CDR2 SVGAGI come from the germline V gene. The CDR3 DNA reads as TGTGCCAGCAGTTACCGGTGGGGGCACTGCGAGCAGTACTTC. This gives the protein CASSYRWGHCEQYF.

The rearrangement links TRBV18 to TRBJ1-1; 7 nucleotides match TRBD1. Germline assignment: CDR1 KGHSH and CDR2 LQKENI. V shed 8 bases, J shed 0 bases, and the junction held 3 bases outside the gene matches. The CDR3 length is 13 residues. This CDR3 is CASQGDLNTEAFF. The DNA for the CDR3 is TGTGCCAGCCAGGGGGACCTGAACACTGAAGCTTTCTTT.

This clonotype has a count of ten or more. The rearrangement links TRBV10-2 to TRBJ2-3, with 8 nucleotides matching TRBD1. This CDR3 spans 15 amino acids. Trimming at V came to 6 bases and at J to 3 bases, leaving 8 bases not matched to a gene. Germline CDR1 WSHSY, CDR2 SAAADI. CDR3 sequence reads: CASSQQGVKTDTQYF. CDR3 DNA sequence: TGCGCCAGCAGCCAACAGGGGGTTAAGACAGATACGCAGTATTTT.

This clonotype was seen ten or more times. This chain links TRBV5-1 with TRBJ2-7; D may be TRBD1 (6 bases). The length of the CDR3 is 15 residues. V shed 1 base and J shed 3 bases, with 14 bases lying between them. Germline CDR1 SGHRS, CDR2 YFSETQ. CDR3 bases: TGCGCCAGCAGCTTGTCTCAGGGGATGAACTACGAGCAGTACTTC. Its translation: CASSLSQGMNYEQYF.

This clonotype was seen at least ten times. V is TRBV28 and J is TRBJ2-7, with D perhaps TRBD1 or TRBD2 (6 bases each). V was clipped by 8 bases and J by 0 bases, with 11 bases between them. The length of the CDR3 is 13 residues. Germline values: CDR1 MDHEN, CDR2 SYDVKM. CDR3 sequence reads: CASAGGPSYEQYF. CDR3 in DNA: TGTGCCAGCGCTGGGGGGCCCTCCTACGAGCAGTACTTC.

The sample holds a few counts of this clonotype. CDR3 in DNA: TGTGCCAGCAGTTACCAAAACACTGAAGCTTTCTTT. As protein: CASSYQNTEAFF. This rearrangement joins TRBV6-6 to TRBJ1-1; D unclear. V was trimmed by 2 bases and J by 2 bases, leaving 3 bases between them. The CDR3 loop spans 12 amino acids. From germline, CDR1 is MNHNY and CDR2 SVGAGI (reference sequence).

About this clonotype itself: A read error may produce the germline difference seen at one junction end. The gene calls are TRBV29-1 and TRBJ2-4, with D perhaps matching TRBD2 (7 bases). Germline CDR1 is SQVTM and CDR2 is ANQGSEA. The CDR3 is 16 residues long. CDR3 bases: TGTGGTGCTAGGAGACTGGGGGGGCGCAATCAAAACACCTTGTACTTT. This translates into CGARRLGGRNQNTLYF.

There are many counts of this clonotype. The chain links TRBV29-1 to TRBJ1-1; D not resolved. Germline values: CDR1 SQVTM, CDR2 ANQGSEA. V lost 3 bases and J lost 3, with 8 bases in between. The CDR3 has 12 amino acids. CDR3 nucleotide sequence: TGCAGCGTTGAGCCACAGTACACTGAAGCTTTCTTT. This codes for CSVEPQYTEAFF.

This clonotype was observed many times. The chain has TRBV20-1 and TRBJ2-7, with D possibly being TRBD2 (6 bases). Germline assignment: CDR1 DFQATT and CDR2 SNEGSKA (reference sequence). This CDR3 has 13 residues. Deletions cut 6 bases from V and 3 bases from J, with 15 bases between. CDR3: CSAPQWEDYEQYF. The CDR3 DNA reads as TGCAGTGCCCCACAGTGGGAGGACTACGAGCAGTACTTC.

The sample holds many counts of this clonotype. The CDR3 sequence: CASSHPDSAEQYF. As DNA, the CDR3 is TGCGCCAGCAGCCACCCGGACAGCGCGGAGCAGTACTTC. The V call is TRBV4-1, the J call TRBJ2-7; a weak D match, TRBD1 (6 bases). V was pared by 3 bases and J by 7 bases, with 13 bases between. The germline CDR1 and CDR2 sequences are MGHRA and YSYEKL. This CDR3 region has 13 residues.

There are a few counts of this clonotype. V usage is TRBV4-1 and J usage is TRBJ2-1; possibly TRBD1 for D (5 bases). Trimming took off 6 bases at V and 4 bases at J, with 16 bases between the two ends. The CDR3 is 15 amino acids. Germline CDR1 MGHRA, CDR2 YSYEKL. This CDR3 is CASSHIRDRYNEQFF. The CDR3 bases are TGCGCCAGCAGTCACATACGAGACAGATACAATGAGCAGTTCTTC.

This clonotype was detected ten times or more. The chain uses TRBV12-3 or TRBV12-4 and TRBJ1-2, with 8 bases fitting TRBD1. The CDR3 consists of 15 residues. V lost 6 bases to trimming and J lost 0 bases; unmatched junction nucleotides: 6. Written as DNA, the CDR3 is TGTGCCAGCAGGATTACAGGGGGGCCTAACTATGGCTACACCTTC. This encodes CASRITGGPNYGYTF.

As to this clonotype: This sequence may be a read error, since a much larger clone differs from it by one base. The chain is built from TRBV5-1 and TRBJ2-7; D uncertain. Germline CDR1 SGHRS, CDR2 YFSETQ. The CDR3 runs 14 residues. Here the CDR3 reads CSSSLAEFLYEQYF. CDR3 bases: TGCTCCAGCAGCTTGGCTGAGTTCCTCTACGAGCAGTACTTC.

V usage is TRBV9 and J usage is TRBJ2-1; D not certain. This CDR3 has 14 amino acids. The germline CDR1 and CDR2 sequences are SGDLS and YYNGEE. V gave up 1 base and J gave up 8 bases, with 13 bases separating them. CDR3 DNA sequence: TGTGCCAGCAGCGTATCCCCCCAGGCACATGAGCAGTTCTTC. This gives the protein CASSVSPQAHEQFF.

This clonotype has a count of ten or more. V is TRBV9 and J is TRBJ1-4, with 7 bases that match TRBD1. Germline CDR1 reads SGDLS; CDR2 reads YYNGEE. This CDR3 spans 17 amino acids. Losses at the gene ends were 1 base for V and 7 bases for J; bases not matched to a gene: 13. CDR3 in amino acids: CASSVLPVRGLSEKLFF. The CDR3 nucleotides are TGTGCCAGCAGCGTATTGCCGGTAAGGGGGCTCAGTGAAAAACTGTTTTTT.

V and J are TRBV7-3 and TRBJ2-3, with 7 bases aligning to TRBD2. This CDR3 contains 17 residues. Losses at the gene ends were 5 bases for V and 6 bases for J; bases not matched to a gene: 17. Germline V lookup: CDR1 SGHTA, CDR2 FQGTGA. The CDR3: CASSPQVGGLAVDTQYF. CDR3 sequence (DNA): TGTGCCAGCAGCCCACAAGTTGGCGGGCTAGCGGTCGATACGCAGTATTTT.

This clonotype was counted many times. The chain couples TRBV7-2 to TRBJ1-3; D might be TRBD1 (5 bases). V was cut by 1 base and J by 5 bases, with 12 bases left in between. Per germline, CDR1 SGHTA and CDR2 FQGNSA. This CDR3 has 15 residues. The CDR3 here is CASSLGGIPRNTIYF. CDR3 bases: TGTGCCAGCAGCTTAGGGGGGATACCCCGAAACACCATATATTTT.

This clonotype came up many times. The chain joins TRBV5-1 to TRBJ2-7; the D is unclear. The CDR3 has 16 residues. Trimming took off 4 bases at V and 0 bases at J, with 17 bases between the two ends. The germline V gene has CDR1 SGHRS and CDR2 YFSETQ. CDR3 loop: CASSPWSVGSSYEQYF. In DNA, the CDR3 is TGCGCCAGCAGCCCTTGGAGTGTCGGAAGCTCCTACGAGCAGTACTTC. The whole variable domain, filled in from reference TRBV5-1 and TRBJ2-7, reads KAGVTQTPRYLIKTRGQQVTLSCSPISGHRSVSWYQQTPGQGLQFLFEYFSETQRNKGNFPGRFSGRQFSNSRSEMNVSTLELGDSALYLCASSPWSVGSSYEQYFGPGTRLTVT.

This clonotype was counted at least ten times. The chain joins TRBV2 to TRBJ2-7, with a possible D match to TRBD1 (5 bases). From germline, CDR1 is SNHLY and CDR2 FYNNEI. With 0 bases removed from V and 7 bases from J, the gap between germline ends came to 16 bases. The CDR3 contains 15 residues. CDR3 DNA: TGTGCCAGCAGTGAAGCGGGGCAGGGAACAATGGAGCAGTACTTC. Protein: CASSEAGQGTMEQYF.